This T cell receptor beta chain was identified during a study of blood T cell repertoires in COVID-19. Across the whole study: The United States, Italy and Spain provided the acute and convalescent COVID-19 samples.

Trimming removed 4 bases at V and 7 bases at J, with 14 bases between. From germline, CDR1 is SGHRS and CDR2 YFSETQ. The CDR3 covers 13 residues. In the original workflow: Estimation of nucleated cell counts relied on the amplification of reference gene primers. TCRdb's copy holds only in-frame clones and misses some; the assay was immunoSEQ multiplex PCR. The V and J calls and clone size are taken from that table; D and trimming were inferred from the DNA. The sample lists fewer than 80,000 clones, 90% seen once, with roughly 4.8% in the top ten. The sample consisted of peripheral blood. This chain uses TRBV5-1 with TRBJ2-5; no firm D call. This sequence was found in a man aged 45-65 years with acute or convalescent COVID-19. The CDR3 DNA follows: TGCGCCAGCAGCCTAACTACGCTGGGGACCCAGTACTTC. Translated: CASSLTTLGTQYF.